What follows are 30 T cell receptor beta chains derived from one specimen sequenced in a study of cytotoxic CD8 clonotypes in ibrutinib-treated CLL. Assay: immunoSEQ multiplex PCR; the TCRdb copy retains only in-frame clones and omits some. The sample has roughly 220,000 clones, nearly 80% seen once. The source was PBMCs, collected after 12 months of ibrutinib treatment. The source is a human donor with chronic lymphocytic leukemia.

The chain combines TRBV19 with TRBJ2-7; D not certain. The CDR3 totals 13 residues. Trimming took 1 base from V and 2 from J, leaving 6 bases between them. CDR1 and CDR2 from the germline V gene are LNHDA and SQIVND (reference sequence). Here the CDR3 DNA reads TGTGCCAGTAGTATAGGCGAAACCTACGAGCAGTACTTC. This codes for CASSIGETYEQYF.

CDR3 coding DNA: TGTGCCAGCAGTTTCCCTTCAGGTGGCGGGGGGGCGCTGGGAAACTATGGCTACACCTTC. Translated, it gives CASSFPSGGGGALGNYGYTF. The rearrangement uses TRBV28 and TRBJ1-2; weak D call: TRBD1 (6 bases). CDR3 length: 20 amino acids. The germline V gene has CDR1 MDHEN and CDR2 SYDVKM. The V gene lost 3 bases and the J gene lost 2 bases, with 28 bases spanning the gap.

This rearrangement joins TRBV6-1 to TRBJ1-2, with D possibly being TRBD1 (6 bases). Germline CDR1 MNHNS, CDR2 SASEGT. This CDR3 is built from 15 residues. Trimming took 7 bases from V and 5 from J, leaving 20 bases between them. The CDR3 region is CASTPSRGAPYGYTF. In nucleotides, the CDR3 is TGTGCCAGCACCCCCTCAAGGGGGGCCCCGTATGGCTACACCTTC.

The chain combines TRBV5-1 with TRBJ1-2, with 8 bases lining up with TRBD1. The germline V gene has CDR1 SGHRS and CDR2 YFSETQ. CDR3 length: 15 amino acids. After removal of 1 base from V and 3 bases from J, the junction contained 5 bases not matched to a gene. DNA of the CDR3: TGCGCCAGCAGCTTGTGGCAGGGGGCAGACTATGGCTACACCTTC. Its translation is CASSLWQGADYGYTF.

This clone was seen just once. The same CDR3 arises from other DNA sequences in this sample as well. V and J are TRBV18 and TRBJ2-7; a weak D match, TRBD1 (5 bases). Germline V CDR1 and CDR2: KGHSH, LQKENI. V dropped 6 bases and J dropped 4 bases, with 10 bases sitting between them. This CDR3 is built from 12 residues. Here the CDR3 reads CASSPDSYEQYF. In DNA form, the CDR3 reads TGTGCCAGCTCCCCCGACAGTTACGAGCAGTACTTC.

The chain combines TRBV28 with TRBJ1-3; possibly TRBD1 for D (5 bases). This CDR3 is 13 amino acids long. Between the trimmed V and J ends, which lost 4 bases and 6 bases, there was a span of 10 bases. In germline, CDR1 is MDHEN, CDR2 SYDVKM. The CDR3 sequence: CASSSGTQNTIYF. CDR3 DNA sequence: TGTGCCAGCAGTTCCGGGACGCAAAACACCATATATTTT.

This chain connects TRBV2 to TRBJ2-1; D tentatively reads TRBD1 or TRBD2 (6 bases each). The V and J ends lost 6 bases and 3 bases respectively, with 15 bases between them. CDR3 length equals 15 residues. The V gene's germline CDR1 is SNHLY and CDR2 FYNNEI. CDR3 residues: CASSILGGGYNEQFF. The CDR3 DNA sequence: TGTGCCAGCAGCATCCTAGGGGGAGGCTACAATGAGCAGTTCTTC.

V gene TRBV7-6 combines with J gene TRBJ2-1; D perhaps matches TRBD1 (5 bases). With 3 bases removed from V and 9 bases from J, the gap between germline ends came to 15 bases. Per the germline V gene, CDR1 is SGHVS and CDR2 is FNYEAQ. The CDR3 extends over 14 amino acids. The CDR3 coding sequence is TGTGCCAGCAGCTTGGTTCGACAGTCGGGTGAGCAGTTCTTC. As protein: CASSLVRQSGEQFF.

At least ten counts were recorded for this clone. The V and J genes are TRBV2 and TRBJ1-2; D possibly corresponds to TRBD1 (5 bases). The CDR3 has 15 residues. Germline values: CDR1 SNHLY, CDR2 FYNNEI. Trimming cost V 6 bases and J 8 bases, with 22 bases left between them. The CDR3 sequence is CASSRRRPQGSGYTF. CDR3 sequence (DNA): TGTGCCAGCAGCCGACGACGGCCCCAGGGTAGCGGCTACACCTTC.

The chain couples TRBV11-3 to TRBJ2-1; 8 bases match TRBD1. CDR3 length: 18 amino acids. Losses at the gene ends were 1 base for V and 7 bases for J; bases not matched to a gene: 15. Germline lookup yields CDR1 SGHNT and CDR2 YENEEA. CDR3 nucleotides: TGTGCCAGCAGCTTAGGAGGGGGGCGGACAGGGTCGAGGAATGAGCAGTTCTTC. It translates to CASSLGGGRTGSRNEQFF. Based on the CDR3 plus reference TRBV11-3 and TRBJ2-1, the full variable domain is EAGVVQSPRYKIIEKKQPVAFWCNPISGHNTLYWYLQNLGQGPELLIRYENEEAVDDSQLPKDRFSAERLKGVDSTLKIQPAELGDSAVYLCASSLGGGRTGSRNEQFFGPGTRLTVL.

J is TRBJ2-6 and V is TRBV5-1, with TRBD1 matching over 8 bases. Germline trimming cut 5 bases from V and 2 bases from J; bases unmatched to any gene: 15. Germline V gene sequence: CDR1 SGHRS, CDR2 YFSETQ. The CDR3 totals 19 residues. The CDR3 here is CASSPNPRQGRTGANVLTF. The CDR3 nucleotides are TGCGCCAGCAGTCCCAACCCTAGACAGGGGAGGACTGGGGCCAACGTCCTGACTTTC.

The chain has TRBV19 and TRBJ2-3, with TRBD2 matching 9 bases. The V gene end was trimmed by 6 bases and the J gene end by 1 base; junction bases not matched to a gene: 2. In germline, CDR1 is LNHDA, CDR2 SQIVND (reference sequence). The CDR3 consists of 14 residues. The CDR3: CASRERGGTDTQYF. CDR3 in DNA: TGTGCCAGTAGGGAGCGGGGGGGCACAGATACGCAGTATTTT.

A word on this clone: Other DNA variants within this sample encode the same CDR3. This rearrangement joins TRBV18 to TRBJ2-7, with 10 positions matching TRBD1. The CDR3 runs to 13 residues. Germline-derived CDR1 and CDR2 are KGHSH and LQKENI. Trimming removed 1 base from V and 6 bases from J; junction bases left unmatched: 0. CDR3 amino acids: CASSPRDRGEQYF. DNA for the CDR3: TGTGCCAGCTCACCACGGGACAGGGGCGAGCAGTACTTC.

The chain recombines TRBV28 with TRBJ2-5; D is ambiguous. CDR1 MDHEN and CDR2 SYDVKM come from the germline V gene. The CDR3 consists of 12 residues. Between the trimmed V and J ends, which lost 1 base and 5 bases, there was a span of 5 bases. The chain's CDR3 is CASSLLLETQYF. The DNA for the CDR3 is TGTGCCAGCAGTTTATTGTTGGAGACCCAGTACTTC.

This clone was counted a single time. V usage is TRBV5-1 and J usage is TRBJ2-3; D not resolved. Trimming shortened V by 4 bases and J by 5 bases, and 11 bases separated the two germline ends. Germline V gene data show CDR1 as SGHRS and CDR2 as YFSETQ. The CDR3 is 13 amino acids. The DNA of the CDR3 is TGCGCCAGCAGCCCGGGCCCAGGAGATACGCAGTATTTT. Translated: CASSPGPGDTQYF.

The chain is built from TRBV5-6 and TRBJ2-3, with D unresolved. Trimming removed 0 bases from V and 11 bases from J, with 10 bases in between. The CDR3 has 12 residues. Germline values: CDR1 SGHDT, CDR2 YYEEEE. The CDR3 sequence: CASSLGLPGQYF. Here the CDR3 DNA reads TGTGCCAGCAGCTTGGGGCTCCCCGGGCAGTATTTT. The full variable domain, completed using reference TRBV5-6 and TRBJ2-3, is DAGVTQSPTHLIKTRGQQVTLRCSPKSGHDTVSWYQQALGQGPQFIFQYYEEEERQRGNFPDRFSGHQFPNYSSELNVNALLLGDSALYLCASSLGLPGQYFGPGTRLTVL.

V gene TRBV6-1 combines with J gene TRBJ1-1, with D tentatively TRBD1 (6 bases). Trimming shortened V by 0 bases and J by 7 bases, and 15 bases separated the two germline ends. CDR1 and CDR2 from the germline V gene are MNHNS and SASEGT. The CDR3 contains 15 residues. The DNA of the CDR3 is TGTGCCAGCAGTGAAGCGCGGGGAGGGGGTATTGAAGCTTTCTTT. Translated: CASSEARGGGIEAFF.

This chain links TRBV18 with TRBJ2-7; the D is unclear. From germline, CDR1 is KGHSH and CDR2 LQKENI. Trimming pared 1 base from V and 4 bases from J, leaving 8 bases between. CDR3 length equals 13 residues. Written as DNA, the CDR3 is TGTGCCAGCTCACCACAACCGGAGTACGAGCAGTACTTC. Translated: CASSPQPEYEQYF.

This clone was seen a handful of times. The DNA of the CDR3 is TGTGCCAGCAGTACAGGGGGCGGCGGCTACACCTTC. Its protein is CASSTGGGGYTF. This chain links TRBV7-3 with TRBJ1-2; the match to TRBD1 covers 9 bases. This CDR3 contains 12 residues. With V trimmed by 6 bases and J by 8 bases, 4 bases remained unmatched. Germline CDR1 is SGHTA and CDR2 is FQGTGA.

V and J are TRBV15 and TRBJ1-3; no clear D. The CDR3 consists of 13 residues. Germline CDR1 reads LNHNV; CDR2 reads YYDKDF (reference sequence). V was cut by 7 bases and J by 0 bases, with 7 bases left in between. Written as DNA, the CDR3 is TGTGCCACCACCCAGACCTCTGGAAACACCATATATTTT. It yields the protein CATTQTSGNTIYF.

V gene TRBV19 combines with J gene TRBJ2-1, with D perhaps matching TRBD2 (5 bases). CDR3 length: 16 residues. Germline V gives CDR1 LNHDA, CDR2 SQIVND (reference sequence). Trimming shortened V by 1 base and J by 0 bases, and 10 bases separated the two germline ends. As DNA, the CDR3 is TGTGCCAGTAGTATAGGGTCGGGGAGCTCCTACAATGAGCAGTTCTTC. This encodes CASSIGSGSSYNEQFF.

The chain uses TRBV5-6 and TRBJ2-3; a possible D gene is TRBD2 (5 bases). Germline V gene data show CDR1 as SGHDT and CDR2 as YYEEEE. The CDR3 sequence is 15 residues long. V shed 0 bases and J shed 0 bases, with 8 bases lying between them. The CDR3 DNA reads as TGTGCCAGCAGCTTGGGTGGGAGAAGCACAGATACGCAGTATTTT. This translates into CASSLGGRSTDTQYF.

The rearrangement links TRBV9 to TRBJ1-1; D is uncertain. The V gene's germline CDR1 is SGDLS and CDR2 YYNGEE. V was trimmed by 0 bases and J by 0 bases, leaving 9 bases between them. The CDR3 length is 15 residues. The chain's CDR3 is CASSVAAGMNTEAFF. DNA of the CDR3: TGTGCCAGCAGCGTAGCGGCGGGAATGAACACTGAAGCTTTCTTT.

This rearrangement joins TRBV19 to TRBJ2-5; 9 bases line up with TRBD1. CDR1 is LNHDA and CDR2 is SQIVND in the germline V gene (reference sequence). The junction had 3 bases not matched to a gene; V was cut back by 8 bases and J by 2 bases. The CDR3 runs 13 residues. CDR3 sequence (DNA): TGTGCCAGTCAAGACAGGGGGCAAGAGACCCAGTACTTC. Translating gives CASQDRGQETQYF.

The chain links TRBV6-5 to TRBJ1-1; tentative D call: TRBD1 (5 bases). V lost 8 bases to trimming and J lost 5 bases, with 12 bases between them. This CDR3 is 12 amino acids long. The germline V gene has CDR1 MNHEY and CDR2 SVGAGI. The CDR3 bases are TGTGCCAGCTACAGGCAGGGAACTGAAGCTTTCTTT. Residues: CASYRQGTEAFF.

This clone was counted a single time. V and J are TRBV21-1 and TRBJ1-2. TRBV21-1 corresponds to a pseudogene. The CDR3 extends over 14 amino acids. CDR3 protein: CASGSPGGADGYTF. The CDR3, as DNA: TGTGCCAGCGGGAGCCCGGGAGGAGCCGATGGCTACACCTTC.

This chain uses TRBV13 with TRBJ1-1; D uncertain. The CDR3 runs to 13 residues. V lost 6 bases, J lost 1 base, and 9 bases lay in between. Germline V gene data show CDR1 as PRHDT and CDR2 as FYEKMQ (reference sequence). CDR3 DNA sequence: TGTGCCAGCAGTGTGGAGGGGAACACTGAAGCTTTCTTT. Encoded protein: CASSVEGNTEAFF.

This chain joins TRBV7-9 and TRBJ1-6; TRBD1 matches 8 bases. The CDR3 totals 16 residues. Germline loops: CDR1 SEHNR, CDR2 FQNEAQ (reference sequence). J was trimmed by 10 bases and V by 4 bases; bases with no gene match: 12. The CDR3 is CASSSQGGQGASPLHF. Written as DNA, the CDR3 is TGTGCCAGCAGCTCCCAGGGGGGTCAGGGGGCCTCACCCCTCCACTTT.

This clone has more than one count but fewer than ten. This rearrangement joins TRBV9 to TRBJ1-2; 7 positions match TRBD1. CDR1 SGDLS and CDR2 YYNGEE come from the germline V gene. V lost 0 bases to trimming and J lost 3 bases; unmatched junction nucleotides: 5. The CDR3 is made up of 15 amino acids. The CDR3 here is CASSVGQGGHYGYTF. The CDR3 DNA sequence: TGTGCCAGCAGCGTAGGCCAGGGGGGGCACTATGGCTACACCTTC.

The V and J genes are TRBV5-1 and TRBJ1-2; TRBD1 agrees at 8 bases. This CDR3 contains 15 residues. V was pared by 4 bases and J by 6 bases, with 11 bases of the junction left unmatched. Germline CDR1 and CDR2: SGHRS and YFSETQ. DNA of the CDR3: TGCGCCAGCAGCGGGGGGACAGGAGGGAGACATGGCTACACCTTC. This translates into CASSGGTGGRHGYTF.